These 4 T cell receptor beta chains originate from one sample sequenced in a study of blood T cell repertoires in COVID-19. Data came from immunoSEQ multiplex PCR; TCRdb stores just in-frame clones and leaves some out. The data show about 190,000 clones, about 89% seen once. Sequenced: peripheral blood. All receptors derive from a man aged 35-49 years with acute or convalescent COVID-19.

V and J are TRBV18 and TRBJ1-1; 7 bases match TRBD1. Germline V lookup: CDR1 KGHSH, CDR2 LQKENI. Trimming at V came to 3 bases and at J to 6 bases, leaving 7 bases not matched to a gene. This CDR3 is built from 14 residues. CDR3 region: CASSPRQGGAEAFF. The CDR3 nucleotides read TGTGCCAGCTCACCCCGACAGGGTGGAGCTGAAGCTTTCTTT.

The chain recombines TRBV30 with TRBJ1-2; TRBD1 agrees at 7 bases. The CDR3 spans 13 residues. Trimming removed 3 bases from V and 8 bases from J; junction bases left unmatched: 9. CDR1 GTSNPN and CDR2 SVGIG come from the germline V gene (reference sequence). The chain's CDR3 is CAWRETGVGGYTF. In nucleotides, the CDR3 is TGTGCCTGGAGGGAAACAGGGGTAGGGGGCTACACCTTC.

The chain has TRBV19 and TRBJ1-2; D possibly corresponds to TRBD1 (5 bases). The CDR3 runs 14 residues. V lost 1 base to trimming and J lost 8 bases, with 14 bases between them. From germline, CDR1 is LNHDA and CDR2 SQIVND (reference sequence). For the CDR3, the DNA is TGTGCCAGTAGTATAGTCGTAGGGGCGGAGGGCTACACCTTC. This codes for CASSIVVGAEGYTF.

The table lists this clone with a count of one. The V and J genes are TRBV27 and TRBJ2-1; 8 bases map to TRBD2. V was clipped by 2 bases and J by 5 bases; unmatched bases: 5. There are 15 residues in the CDR3. CDR1 MNHEY and CDR2 SMNVEV come from the germline V gene (reference sequence). CDR3 region: CASSLGVAGHNEQFF. DNA for the CDR3: TGTGCCAGCAGTTTAGGAGTAGCGGGGCACAATGAGCAGTTCTTC.